Each of the 22 T cell receptor beta chains below was sequenced from the same sample in a study of T-cell reconstitution after alpha-beta-depleted transplantation in children. Unique molecular identifiers tagged the TCRbeta library. TCRdb re-called the PCR reads with MiXCR, one entry per CDR3 protein. The sample records about 980,000 distinct CDR3 sequences, 25% to 35% being singletons. The sample consisted of PBMCs, mostly from graft donor cells, taken 360 days after TCRalphabeta/CD19-depleted stem cell transplant. These receptors all stem from a boy under three years old who had a stem cell transplant for SCID, so the T cells may come from the graft donor.

This clonotype was picked up many times. The rearrangement links TRBV5-1 to TRBJ2-3, with D possibly being TRBD1 or TRBD2 (5 bases each). Germline V gene sequence: CDR1 SGHRS, CDR2 YFSETQ. V was cut by 3 bases and J by 6 bases, with 11 bases left in between. The CDR3 runs 13 residues. The CDR3, as DNA: TGCGCCAGCAGCTACGGGGCTGAGGATACGCAGTATTTT. This translates into CASSYGAEDTQYF. Drawing the rest from reference TRBV5-1 and TRBJ2-3, the complete variable domain is KAGVTQTPRYLIKTRGQQVTLSCSPISGHRSVSWYQQTPGQGLQFLFEYFSETQRNKGNFPGRFSGRQFSNSRSEMNVSTLELGDSALYLCASSYGAEDTQYFGPGTRLTVL.

A few counts support this clonotype. This sequence joins TRBV2 and TRBJ2-7; possible D gene TRBD1, 6 bases. The germline V gene encodes CDR1 SNHLY and CDR2 FYNNEI. The CDR3 extends over 16 amino acids. The V and J ends lost 0 bases and 4 bases respectively, with 16 bases between them. CDR3 loop: CASSEALGALTYEQYF. The CDR3 DNA sequence: TGTGCCAGCAGTGAAGCGCTGGGGGCTCTTACGTACGAGCAGTACTTC.

This chain joins TRBV10-3 and TRBJ2-7; D possibly corresponds to TRBD1 (6 bases). V lost 6 bases, J lost 3 bases, and 15 bases lay in between. The CDR3 has 14 amino acids. Germline CDR1 reads ENHRY; CDR2 reads SYGVKD. CDR3 nucleotide sequence: TGTGCCATCAGCAGAGGACAGAGACTCTACGAGCAGTACTTC. This sequence encodes CAISRGQRLYEQYF.

The chain has TRBV2 and TRBJ1-2; D is undetermined. Trimming removed 3 bases at V and 3 bases at J, with 14 bases between. Germline CDR1 is SNHLY and CDR2 is FYNNEI. The CDR3 is 15 amino acids. CDR3 in amino acids: CASSDTVQPDYGYTF. CDR3 nucleotides: TGTGCCAGCAGTGACACTGTGCAGCCCGACTATGGCTACACCTTC.

This clonotype was recorded many times. The chain is built from TRBV12-3 or TRBV12-4 and TRBJ2-2; the D is unclear. Between the trimmed V and J ends, which lost 5 bases and 1 base, there was a span of 11 bases. The CDR3 covers 15 residues. The CDR3 DNA reads as TGTGCCAGCAGTCCTCCCGACGTGAACACCGGGGAGCTGTTTTTT. The encoded protein is CASSPPDVNTGELFF.

This clonotype was seen more than once but under ten times. This chain links TRBV25-1 with TRBJ2-1; TRBD2 aligns across 11 bases. From germline, CDR1 is MGHDK and CDR2 SYGVNS. This CDR3 spans 18 amino acids. The ends lost 1 base at V and 1 base at J; junction bases unmatched: 6. CDR3 DNA sequence: TGTGCCAGCAGTGAATGGCTAGCGGGGGGCCTTTCCTACAATGAGCAGTTCTTC. Amino acid sequence: CASSEWLAGGLSYNEQFF. The full variable domain, completed using reference TRBV25-1 and TRBJ2-1, is EADIYQTPRYLVIGTGKKITLECSQTMGHDKMYWYQQDPGMELHLIHYSYGVNSTEKGDLSSESTVSRIRTEHFPLTLESARPSHTSQYLCASSEWLAGGLSYNEQFFGPGTRLTVL.

The chain joins TRBV3-1 to TRBJ1-5; D gene uncertain. V lost 1 base, J lost 3 bases, and 10 bases lay in between. Germline V gene sequence: CDR1 LGHDT, CDR2 YNNKEL (reference sequence). This CDR3 is 15 amino acids long. This CDR3 reads CASSQGAMINQPQHF. For the CDR3, the DNA is TGTGCCAGCAGCCAAGGGGCGATGATCAATCAGCCCCAGCATTTT.

This clonotype was detected many times. The chain recombines TRBV5-6 with TRBJ2-1; 13 bases are a match to TRBD2. The CDR3 consists of 16 residues. Germline CDR1 reads SGHDT; CDR2 reads YYEEEE. The V segment lost 4 bases and the J segment 8 bases; nucleotides outside the gene matches: 9. The CDR3 region has the DNA TGTGCCAGCAGCCCGGGGACTAGCGGGGTTTGGTATGAGCAGTTCTTC. Amino acids: CASSPGTSGVWYEQFF.

The gene calls are TRBV24-1 and TRBJ2-2, with 7 bases aligning to TRBD1. Germline CDR1 KGHDR, CDR2 SFDVKD. J was trimmed by 6 bases and V by 7 bases; bases with no gene match: 13. There are 16 residues in the CDR3. CDR3 in DNA: TGTGCCACCAGCCCACAGGGGTATGTGGCATCCGGGGAGCTGTTTTTT. Protein sequence: CATSPQGYVASGELFF.

A few counts support this clonotype. The chain is built from TRBV10-3 and TRBJ1-5; no definite D call. CDR1 is ENHRY, CDR2 SYGVKD, per germline. Between the trimmed V and J ends, which lost 3 bases and 4 bases, there was a span of 10 bases. CDR3 length: 14 residues. CDR3 amino acids: CAISDFFLNQPQHF. CDR3 nucleotide sequence: TGTGCCATCAGTGACTTCTTTTTAAATCAGCCCCAGCATTTT.

This chain connects TRBV7-9 to TRBJ2-3; 8 nucleotides agree with TRBD1. The CDR3 is made up of 17 amino acids. V shed 1 base and J 0 bases; nucleotides not matched to a gene: 6. CDR1 is SEHNR and CDR2 is FQNEAQ in the germline V gene (reference sequence). CDR3 nucleotide sequence: TGTGCCAGCAGCTTAGACCCAGGGGGCGCAAGCACAGATACGCAGTATTTT. Translation: CASSLDPGGASTDTQYF. Filled out from reference TRBV7-9 and TRBJ2-3, the complete variable domain reads DTGVSQNPRHKITKRGQNVTFRCDPISEHNRLYWYRQTLGQGPEFLTYFQNEAQLEKSRLLSDRFSAERPKGSFSTLEIQRTEQGDSAMYLCASSLDPGGASTDTQYFGPGTRLTVL.

This chain links TRBV7-9 with TRBJ2-4; D gene unclear. The V gene's germline CDR1 is SEHNR and CDR2 FQNEAQ (reference sequence). The CDR3 is 15 residues long. Trimming left V 2 bases short and J 2 bases short, with 10 bases between. CDR3 nucleotide sequence: TGTGCCAGCAGCTTAAATGGGTATCCCAAAAACATTCAGTACTTC. Its translation is CASSLNGYPKNIQYF. Full variable domain (outside the CDR3, taken from reference TRBV7-9 and TRBJ2-4): DTGVSQNPRHKITKRGQNVTFRCDPISEHNRLYWYRQTLGQGPEFLTYFQNEAQLEKSRLLSDRFSAERPKGSFSTLEIQRTEQGDSAMYLCASSLNGYPKNIQYFGAGTRLSVL.

The chain links TRBV2 to TRBJ1-2; no definite D call. Germline lookup yields CDR1 SNHLY and CDR2 FYNNEI. Trimming took off 3 bases at V and 4 bases at J, with 15 bases between the two ends. The CDR3 runs 15 residues. CDR3 in amino acids: CASSDEGRLVYGYTF. The CDR3 DNA reads as TGTGCCAGCAGTGATGAAGGACGGCTTGTCTATGGCTACACCTTC.

In its sample, this clonotype was seen a few times. The chain has TRBV20-1 and TRBJ2-7; TRBD1 agrees at 8 bases. Unmatched junction bases numbered 8, after V lost 4 bases and J lost 3 bases. The CDR3 is 14 amino acids. Per the germline V gene, CDR1 is DFQATT and CDR2 is SNEGSKA (reference sequence). CDR3 region: CSANPGTGFYEQYF. DNA of the CDR3: TGCAGTGCTAATCCCGGGACAGGATTCTACGAGCAGTACTTC.

The V gene is TRBV12-3 or TRBV12-4, the J gene TRBJ1-1, with TRBD1 matching over 7 bases. The V and J ends lost 6 bases and 6 bases, in that order; junction bases with no gene match: 10. The CDR3 runs 14 residues. CDR3 in amino acids: CASSRTTGAAEAFF. CDR3 sequence (DNA): TGTGCCAGCAGCCGGACCACAGGGGCCGCTGAAGCTTTCTTT.

This clonotype has a handful of counts. The chain couples TRBV12-3 or TRBV12-4 to TRBJ2-3, with a tentative D call TRBD2 (6 bases). CDR3 length: 15 residues. V lost 6 bases, J lost 5 bases, and 18 bases lay in between. The CDR3 DNA sequence: TGTGCCAGCAGCCTGGGACTCCCTGGGTTAGATACGCAGTATTTT. Protein sequence: CASSLGLPGLDTQYF.

In its sample, this clonotype was seen a few times. V gene TRBV7-2 combines with J gene TRBJ2-1; D is possibly TRBD1 (5 bases). CDR1 is SGHTA, CDR2 FQGNSA, per germline. This CDR3 contains 16 residues. The germline V and J ends were trimmed by 1 base and 2 bases, with 12 bases remaining between them. This CDR3 reads CASSLVRVRAYNEQFF. CDR3 nucleotides: TGTGCCAGCAGCTTAGTCAGGGTCCGGGCCTACAATGAGCAGTTCTTC.

This rearrangement joins TRBV5-1 to TRBJ2-5; the match to TRBD1 covers 8 bases. The trim removed 0 bases at V and 3 bases at J, leaving 7 bases unmatched. The CDR3 has 16 amino acids. The germline CDR1 and CDR2 sequences are SGHRS and YFSETQ. The CDR3 is CASSLAGQGGKETQYF. The DNA for the CDR3 is TGCGCCAGCAGCTTGGCCGGACAGGGCGGGAAAGAGACCCAGTACTTC.

The V gene is TRBV6-6, the J gene TRBJ2-3; 8 bases align to TRBD2. V dropped 6 bases and J dropped 8; count of bases not matched to a gene: 7. The CDR3 consists of 13 residues. CDR1 MNHNY and CDR2 SVGAGI come from the germline V gene (reference sequence). The CDR3 sequence: CASSPTSVGTQYF. Here the CDR3 DNA reads TGTGCCAGCAGCCCGACTAGCGTTGGTACGCAGTATTTT.

This clonotype showed up just once. Here the CDR3 DNA reads TGTGCCAGCAGCTTCTGGGCCACAGGGGACGGCAATCAGCCCCAGCATTTT. Translation: CASSFWATGDGNQPQHF. The rearrangement joins TRBV5-6 to TRBJ1-5; TRBD1 matches 7 bases. From germline, CDR1 is SGHDT and CDR2 YYEEEE. The CDR3 loop spans 17 amino acids. Losses at the gene ends were 2 bases for V and 2 bases for J; bases not matched to a gene: 10. Filled out from reference TRBV5-6 and TRBJ1-5, the complete variable domain reads DAGVTQSPTHLIKTRGQQVTLRCSPKSGHDTVSWYQQALGQGPQFIFQYYEEEERQRGNFPDRFSGHQFPNYSSELNVNALLLGDSALYLCASSFWATGDGNQPQHFGDGTRLSIL.

In its sample, this clonotype was seen a few times. This chain links TRBV10-3 with TRBJ1-1, with TRBD1 identical over 7 bases. The J segment lost 0 bases and the V segment lost 10 bases, leaving 8 bases of the junction unmatched. This CDR3 has 14 residues. The germline V gene has CDR1 ENHRY and CDR2 SYGVKD. The CDR3 DNA is TGTGCCACCGAGACAGGGCCCATGAACACTGAAGCTTTCTTT. This translates into CATETGPMNTEAFF.

This clonotype has more than one count but fewer than ten. V and J are TRBV9 and TRBJ2-5; possibly TRBD2 for D (6 bases). This CDR3 region has 14 residues. V shed 2 bases and J shed 2 bases, with 10 bases lying between them. Germline-derived CDR1 and CDR2 are SGDLS and YYNGEE. For the CDR3, the DNA is TGTGCCAGCAGCGTGAGGGGACTGCAAGAGACCCAGTACTTC. Translating gives CASSVRGLQETQYF.